These T cell receptor beta chains were read from a single sample in a study of T cells after posttransplantation cyclophosphamide. Assay: immunoSEQ multiplex PCR; the TCRdb copy retains only in-frame clones and omits some. Observed in the sample are about 22,000 clones, none of them singletons. Sample: PBMCs. The receptors shown here come from a woman in her forties or fifties in good health, CMV-negative, and a related stem cell transplant donor. CDR3s include the opening cysteine and the closing phenylalanine or tryptophan. The D gene is left open where the match is weak. The size field reads once, few, many or a size class.

v_call	j_call	d_call	clone_size	cdr3_aa	cdr3_nt
TRBV27	TRBJ1-1	NA	many	CASSLSARTTEAFF	TGTGCCAGCAGTTTATCGGCAAGGACTACTGAAGCTTTCTTT
TRBV25-1	TRBJ2-3	NA	many	CASSEFMAADTQYF	TGTGCCAGCAGTGAATTTATGGCGGCAGATACGCAGTATTTT
TRBV29-1	TRBJ2-2	NA	many	CSAGDWGAGELFF	TGCAGCGCCGGCGACTGGGGCGCCGGGGAGCTGTTTTTT
TRBV6-5	TRBJ2-1	TRBD2	many	CASSSPTSGSFREQFF	TGTGCCAGCAGTTCGCCAACTAGCGGGAGTTTTCGTGAGCAGTTCTTC
TRBV27	TRBJ2-1	TRBD2	many	CASSPRTSGTYNEQFF	TGTGCCAGCAGTCCCCGGACTAGCGGGACCTACAATGAGCAGTTCTTC
TRBV7-9	TRBJ2-2	TRBD1	many	CASRGPGQGATGELFF	TGTGCCAGCAGGGGACCGGGACAGGGGGCCACCGGGGAGCTGTTTTTT
TRBV6-5	TRBJ1-5	NA	many	CASSSIGVHQPQHF	TGTGCCAGCAGTTCTATCGGTGTACATCAGCCCCAGCATTTT
TRBV7-8	TRBJ2-7	NA	many	CASSLRLSYEQYF	TGTGCCAGCAGCCTACGACTTTCCTACGAGCAGTACTTC
TRBV7-2	TRBJ2-1	NA	many	CASSFRGGDDNEQFF	TGTGCCAGCAGCTTTAGAGGGGGAGATGACAATGAGCAGTTCTTC
TRBV7-7	TRBJ2-3	TRBD2	many	CASSPLAGDAPDTQYF	TGTGCCAGCAGCCCCCTAGCGGGAGACGCCCCAGATACGCAGTATTTT
TRBV11-1	TRBJ1-5	TRBD1	many	CASSYTGDQPQHF	TGTGCCAGCAGCTATACAGGGGATCAGCCCCAGCATTTT
TRBV4-2	TRBJ1-2	NA	many	CASSQAPGTQNYGYTF	TGTGCCAGCAGCCAAGCCCCCGGGACACAGAACTATGGATACACCTTC
TRBV18	TRBJ1-4	TRBD1	many	CASSPGIIQGTNEKLFF	TGTGCCAGCTCACCCGGAATAATACAGGGGACGAATGAAAAACTGTTTTTT
TRBV30	TRBJ1-3	NA	many	CAWDVGGAGNTIYF	TGTGCCTGGGACGTAGGGGGAGCCGGAAACACCATATATTTT
TRBV4-3	TRBJ1-1	NA	many	CASSQGPPTGGDTEAFF	TGCGCCAGCAGCCAAGGCCCCCCCACGGGGGGCGACACTGAAGCTTTCTTT
TRBV5-1	TRBJ1-3	TRBD1	many	CASSFQRQGVAGNTIYF	TGCGCCAGCAGCTTTCAACGACAGGGGGTTGCTGGAAACACCATATATTTT
TRBV10-3	TRBJ2-7	NA	many	CAISGTYEQYF	TGTGCCATCAGTGGTACCTACGAGCAGTACTTC
TRBV27	TRBJ2-6	TRBD1	many	CASTFSRQGQAANVLTF	TGTGCCAGCACCTTCTCGAGACAGGGGCAGGCGGCCAACGTCCTGACTTTC
TRBV6-7	TRBJ1-2	NA	many	CASSWLRGYTF	TGTGCCAGCAGTTGGCTTCGTGGCTACACCTTC
TRBV5-8	TRBJ2-1	TRBD2	many	CASSLGLAGGWNEQFF	TGTGCCAGCAGTTTAGGACTAGCGGGAGGGTGGAATGAGCAGTTCTTC
TRBV19	TRBJ1-5	TRBD1	many	CATRQGERPQHF	TGTGCCACTCGACAGGGTGAGAGACCCCAGCATTTT
TRBV7-9	TRBJ2-7	NA	many	CASSSPGYEQYF	TGTGCCAGCAGCTCCCCAGGCTACGAGCAGTACTTC
TRBV4-1	TRBJ1-2	NA	many	CASSPGVREVEVYGYTF	TGCGCCAGCAGCCCTGGCGTACGGGAGGTAGAAGTCTATGGCTACACCTTC
TRBV4-1	TRBJ2-7	TRBD1	many	CASSRTDREVREQYF	TGCGCCAGCAGCCGGACGGACAGGGAAGTTCGCGAGCAGTACTTC
TRBV28	TRBJ2-7	NA	few	CVSSWRGPYEQYF	TGTGTCAGCAGTTGGAGGGGTCCCTACGAGCAGTACTTC
TRBV6-1	TRBJ2-3	TRBD1	many	CASSEGTGVTDTQYF	TGTGCCAGCAGTGAAGGGACAGGGGTCACAGATACGCAGTATTTT
TRBV6-5	TRBJ2-3	TRBD1	many	CASTPGQFRTDTQYF	TGTGCCAGCACCCCGGGACAGTTTCGCACAGATACGCAGTATTTT
TRBV28	TRBJ2-7	NA	many	CASSFSRGGRTTYEQYF	TGTGCCAGCAGTTTCTCGAGGGGGGGACGGACTACCTACGAGCAGTACTTC
TRBV9	TRBJ2-7	TRBD1	many	CASSAAGQGAYEQYF	TGTGCCAGCAGCGCCGCGGGACAGGGCGCCTACGAGCAGTACTTC
TRBV5-8	TRBJ1-2	TRBD1	many	CASSSRQGTGYTF	TGTGCCAGCAGCTCGAGACAGGGGACGGGCTACACCTTC
TRBV9	TRBJ2-4	TRBD2	many	CASSTTSGRAAENIQYF	TGTGCCAGCAGCACAACCAGCGGGAGGGCTGCGGAAAACATTCAGTACTTC
TRBV18	TRBJ2-3	NA	many	CASSAATDTQYF	TGTGCCAGCTCAGCGGCGACAGATACGCAGTATTTT
TRBV9	TRBJ1-3	TRBD1	many	CASSVGATGEGNTIYF	TGTGCCAGCAGCGTAGGAGCGACAGGGGAAGGAAACACCATATATTTT
TRBV28	TRBJ1-2	TRBD1	many	CATEDRGSYGYTF	TGTGCAACCGAAGACAGGGGTAGCTATGGCTACACCTTC
TRBV2	TRBJ1-5	TRBD1	many	CASSEQGSGTGSRPQHF	TGTGCCAGCAGTGAACAGGGGTCGGGGACAGGGAGTCGGCCCCAGCATTTT
TRBV5-4	TRBJ2-1	TRBD1	many	CASSGGTGGGSYNEQFF	TGTGCCAGCAGCGGGGGGACAGGGGGCGGCTCCTACAATGAGCAGTTCTTC
TRBV29-1	TRBJ1-1	NA	many	CSVDSITTEAFF	TGCAGCGTTGATTCTATTACCACTGAAGCTTTCTTT